These 11 T cell receptor beta chains share one sample of origin, sequenced in a study of beta chain features in type 1 diabetes. TCRB transcripts that were expressed got sequenced, as all of the isolated RNA had been reverse transcribed. The table came from immunoSEQ multiplex PCR; TCRdb's copy has only in-frame clones and leaves some out. In the table there are under 20,000 clones, around 46% of which are singletons. Sequenced: stem cell memory CD4+ T cells from blood. These receptors were taken from a young man in good health.

The genes are TRBV6-5 and TRBJ2-7; D gene ambiguous. The V gene's germline CDR1 is MNHEY and CDR2 SVGAGI. The V end was cut by 0 bases, the J end by 3 bases, with 6 bases between. The CDR3 runs to 13 residues. Written as DNA, the CDR3 is TGTGCCAGCAGTTACTCCTACCACTACGAGCAGTACTTC. It yields the protein CASSYSYHYEQYF.

In its sample, this clone was seen a few times. The chain recombines TRBV7-9 with TRBJ2-5; TRBD2 agrees at 10 bases. The CDR3 is 15 amino acids. Trimming cost V 11 bases and J 4 bases; bases outside gene matches: 13. Looked up from germline, CDR1 is SEHNR and CDR2 is FQNEAQ (reference sequence). The CDR3 sequence: CAGAPLAGARETQYF. The CDR3 DNA reads as TGTGCCGGAGCCCCCCTAGCGGGAGCGCGAGAGACCCAGTACTTC.

This rearrangement joins TRBV11-1 to TRBJ2-3; D call uncertain. This CDR3 is built from 16 residues. CDR1 SGHAT and CDR2 FQDESV come from the germline V gene (reference sequence). The V end lost 4 bases, the J end lost 0 bases, and 14 bases lay between the germline ends. The chain's CDR3 is CASSSLTRASTDTQYF. The CDR3 DNA follows: TGTGCCAGCAGCTCCTTAACCCGCGCCAGCACAGATACGCAGTATTTT.

CDR3 protein: CASRLLGGQPQHF. The CDR3 DNA is TGTGCCAGCAGGCTCCTAGGTGGTCAGCCCCAGCATTTT. The chain has TRBV5-8 and TRBJ1-5; the D is unclear. Germline lookup yields CDR1 SGHTS and CDR2 YDEGEE. This CDR3 spans 13 amino acids. V was cut by 5 bases and J by 6 bases, with 12 bases left in between.

This clone is a singleton in its sample. V and J are TRBV7-9 and TRBJ2-1; TRBD2 matches at 8 bases. The germline V gene has CDR1 SEHNR and CDR2 FQNEAQ (reference sequence). The ends lost 4 bases at V and 10 bases at J; junction bases unmatched: 12. This CDR3 has 15 amino acids. The CDR3 DNA sequence: TGTGCCAGCAGCTCCCAGCGGGGGCGAGGGAGGGAGCAGTTCTTC. Its translation: CASSSQRGRGREQFF.

The chain combines TRBV19 with TRBJ2-7; 8 bases align to TRBD1. Looked up from germline, CDR1 is LNHDA and CDR2 is SQIVND (reference sequence). V trimming: 5 bases; J trimming: 2 bases; junction bases outside the gene matches: 5. The CDR3 covers 14 residues. The CDR3 spells CASSDRQGPYEQYF. The CDR3 nucleotides read TGTGCCAGTAGTGATCGACAGGGGCCCTACGAGCAGTACTTC.

This chain uses TRBV7-8 with TRBJ2-5, with D perhaps TRBD1 (5 bases). The V gene's germline CDR1 is SGHVS and CDR2 FQNEAQ. There are 11 residues in the CDR3. Between the trimmed V and J ends, which lost 5 bases and 5 bases, there was a span of 6 bases. This CDR3 is CASSPGETQYF. The CDR3 bases are TGTGCCAGCAGCCCAGGGGAGACCCAGTACTTC.

The CDR3 region has the DNA TGTGCCAGCAGTTACGGGGGGTTACAGTACTTC. This gives the protein CASSYGGLQYF. The J gene is TRBJ2-5, the V gene TRBV6-5; D is possibly TRBD2 (6 bases). CDR1 and CDR2 (germline): MNHEY, SVGAGI. Trimming removed 2 bases at V and 11 bases at J, with 9 bases between. This CDR3 has 11 amino acids.

This clone appeared a single time. This rearrangement joins TRBV6-5 to TRBJ2-1; no definite D call. The germline CDR1 and CDR2 sequences are MNHEY and SVGAGI. The V and J ends lost 5 bases and 0 bases respectively, with 11 bases between them. This CDR3 has 15 residues. The CDR3 DNA is TGTGCCAGCAGTACAGACACGACCTCCTACAATGAGCAGTTCTTC. Its protein is CASSTDTTSYNEQFF.

This chain joins TRBV28 and TRBJ2-1; 7 bases agree with TRBD1. The V gene's germline CDR1 is MDHEN and CDR2 SYDVKM. The CDR3 is 14 residues long. The junction had 11 bases not matched to a gene; V was cut back by 7 bases and J by 8 bases. This CDR3 is CASIGTAPSDEQFF. The CDR3 DNA reads as TGTGCCAGCATCGGGACAGCCCCGTCGGATGAGCAGTTCTTC.

The chain uses TRBV7-8 and TRBJ2-7; D possibly corresponds to TRBD1 (6 bases). The CDR3 has 15 amino acids. Germline CDR1 reads SGHVS; CDR2 reads FQNEAQ. Trimming left V 4 bases short and J 5 bases short, with 18 bases between. CDR3 amino acids: CASSYLGGSSNEQYF. DNA of the CDR3: TGTGCCAGCAGCTACCTAGGGGGTTCCAGTAACGAGCAGTACTTC.